The next 13 T cell receptor beta chains were all read from a single sample in a study of T cells in Graves' hyperthyroidism and ophthalmopathy. RNA transcripts yielded amplified TCR beta CDR3 regions. Carried out on the TCR CDR3, a first-round RT-PCR used the HTBI primer set. One entry per CDR3 protein, called by TCRdb with MiXCR from the multiplex PCR reads. The sample has 490,000 or so distinct CDR3 sequences, about 20% seen once. The sequenced sample consisted of blood. Receptors were obtained from a woman in her 70s with Graves' ophthalmopathy.

This chain links TRBV2 with TRBJ1-5; perhaps TRBD1 as D (5 bases). CDR3 length equals 16 residues. Per germline, CDR1 SNHLY and CDR2 FYNNEI. V dropped 2 bases and J dropped 2 bases, with 13 bases sitting between them. The CDR3 sequence is CASSEYGGVGNQPQHF. The CDR3 region has the DNA TGTGCCAGCAGTGAATACGGGGGGGTAGGCAATCAGCCCCAGCATTTT.

This clonotype appeared a few times. The genes are TRBV18 and TRBJ2-7; D uncertain. V gave up 2 bases and J gave up 2 bases, with 7 bases separating them. The CDR3 is 13 residues long. CDR1 is KGHSH and CDR2 is LQKENI in the germline V gene. CDR3 nucleotide sequence: TGTGCCAGCTCACCATTAGTGCCCTACGAGCAGTACTTC. Protein sequence: CASSPLVPYEQYF.

The chain recombines TRBV7-8 with TRBJ1-1, with 9 bases identical to TRBD1. V shed 0 bases, J shed 4 bases, and the junction held 6 bases outside the gene matches. The length of the CDR3 is 16 residues. CDR1 and CDR2 from the germline V gene are SGHVS and FQNEAQ. CDR3 sequence: CASSLAATGGLTEAFF. CDR3 nucleotides: TGTGCCAGCAGCTTAGCTGCGACAGGGGGTCTCACTGAAGCTTTCTTT.

The chain joins TRBV6-2 or TRBV6-3 to TRBJ1-4; D gene ambiguous. This CDR3 is built from 16 residues. V gave up 0 bases and J gave up 0 bases, with 8 bases separating them. CDR1 and CDR2 (germline): MNHEY, SVGEGT. DNA for the CDR3: TGTGCCAGCAGTTACTCGTCGGTTGCAACTAATGAAAAACTGTTTTTT. Its protein is CASSYSSVATNEKLFF.

This chain joins TRBV5-5 and TRBJ1-1; D may be TRBD1 (6 bases). Germline V gene sequence: CDR1 SGHKS, CDR2 YYEKEE (reference sequence). The CDR3 is made up of 15 amino acids. Trimming removed 6 bases from V and 0 bases from J, with 15 bases in between. CDR3 protein: CASTKQGNMNTEAFF. The CDR3, as DNA: TGTGCCAGCACCAAGCAGGGGAACATGAACACTGAAGCTTTCTTT.

This clonotype came up many times. The chain has TRBV6-5 and TRBJ1-4, with 9 bases that match TRBD1. Germline lookup yields CDR1 MNHEY and CDR2 SVGAGI. This CDR3 has 16 amino acids. Unmatched junction bases numbered 7, after V lost 2 bases and J lost 6 bases. CDR3 DNA sequence: TGTGCCAGCAGTTACGACGGGGACAGGGTGTATGAAAAACTGTTTTTT. Its protein is CASSYDGDRVYEKLFF.

The rearrangement links TRBV7-2 to TRBJ1-4; possibly TRBD1 for D (5 bases). Germline V CDR1 and CDR2: SGHTA, FQGNSA. CDR3 size: 17 residues. The ends were cut back, 0 bases at V and 0 bases at J, with 11 bases in the middle. The CDR3 sequence: CASSLAGGGTTNEKLFF. The DNA for the CDR3 is TGTGCCAGCAGCTTAGCGGGGGGAGGGACAACTAATGAAAAACTGTTTTTT.

This clonotype came up a few times. The chain has TRBV19 and TRBJ1-5, with no clear D. This CDR3 has 14 residues. The V end lost 6 bases, the J end lost 6 bases, and 15 bases lay between the germline ends. In germline, CDR1 is LNHDA, CDR2 SQIVND (reference sequence). CDR3 sequence: CASSLLPSGQPQHF. The CDR3 DNA follows: TGTGCCAGTAGCCTCCTCCCCTCGGGTCAGCCCCAGCATTTT.

Worth noting for this clonotype: At one boundary the junction diverges from the germline segment, which might be a read error. The chain links TRBV29-1 to TRBJ1-1; TRBD1 might be the D (6 bases). CDR1 is SQVTM, CDR2 ANQGSEA, per germline. The CDR3 has 13 residues. This chain's CDR3 is CSVRQAQNTAAFF. The CDR3 DNA sequence: TGCAGCGTGAGACAGGCCCAGAACACTGCAGCTTTCTTT.

This chain links TRBV3-1 with TRBJ2-7; 7 bases are a match to TRBD2. CDR1 is LGHDT and CDR2 is YNNKEL in the germline V gene (reference sequence). The CDR3 runs to 16 residues. The J segment lost 3 bases and the V segment lost 1 base, leaving 9 bases of the junction unmatched. The CDR3 sequence: CASSQVGHGTIYEQYF. Written as DNA, the CDR3 is TGTGCCAGCAGCCAAGTCGGCCACGGGACTATCTACGAGCAGTACTTC.

J is TRBJ2-2 and V is TRBV11-2; D perhaps matches TRBD1 (6 bases). V was clipped by 5 bases and J by 0 bases, with 10 bases between them. Per the germline V gene, CDR1 is SGHAT and CDR2 is FQNNGV. The CDR3 spans 15 residues. CDR3 sequence: CASSRDNSNTGELFF. In nucleotides, the CDR3 is TGTGCCAGCAGCCGGGACAACTCGAACACCGGGGAGCTGTTTTTT. Drawing the rest from reference TRBV11-2 and TRBJ2-2, the complete variable domain is EAGVAQSPRYKIIEKRQSVAFWCNPISGHATLYWYQQILGQGPKLLIQFQNNGVVDDSQLPKDRFSAERLKGVDSTLKIQPAKLEDSAVYLCASSRDNSNTGELFFGEGSRLTVL.

This clonotype was seen only a few times. The chain has TRBV27 and TRBJ2-3, with no clear D. V was clipped by 7 bases and J by 1 base, with 9 bases between them. This CDR3 spans 13 amino acids. Germline CDR1 MNHEY, CDR2 SMNVEV (reference sequence). This chain's CDR3 is CASINGGTDTQYF. CDR3 in DNA: TGTGCCAGCATAAATGGAGGCACAGATACGCAGTATTTT.

This clonotype was detected ten times or more. The chain recombines TRBV6-1 with TRBJ2-7; TRBD1 agrees at 7 bases. Germline trimming cut 5 bases from V and 7 bases from J; bases unmatched to any gene: 8. Germline-derived CDR1 and CDR2 are MNHNS and SASEGT. This CDR3 is 13 amino acids long. DNA for the CDR3: TGTGCCAGCAGTCTAGTCAGGGGACAGGAGCAGTACTTC. Translated: CASSLVRGQEQYF.